The clone carrying this TCR beta chain was seen a handful of times. Its antigen is undetermined. This sample is part of a study of cytomegalovirus exposure and HLA in healthy donors. Study-level points and caveats: From TCR beta sequences, most subjects' HLA-A and HLA-B alleles were reportedly predicted accurately. In a later analysis, common viral pathogens appeared linked to several of the most significant clusters. In a later analysis, an Asian-associated ancestry cluster reportedly showed fewer N-insertions than the 666-donor mean. Association of a missense DCLRE1C variant with TCR beta V- and J-gene trimming was reported in a later analysis.

The PCR had 60 Vbeta and 13 Jbeta primers. Clones were read by immunoSEQ multiplex PCR, and TCRdb kept only the in-frame ones, dropping some. The table lists approximately 240,000 clones, 77% of them singletons, with roughly 2.5% in the top ten. CDR1 is SQVTM, CDR2 ANQGSEA, per germline. The J segment lost 7 bases and the V segment lost 5 bases, leaving 1 base of the junction unmatched. The CDR3 loop spans 11 amino acids. This chain connects TRBV29-1 to TRBJ2-2, with 7 nucleotides matching TRBD2. The material sequenced was PBMCs. The sequence came from a woman aged 60 to 75 in good health and CMV-seropositive. Here the CDR3 reads CSVREGGELFF. DNA of the CDR3: TGCAGCGTTAGGGAGGGCGGGGAGCTGTTTTTT.